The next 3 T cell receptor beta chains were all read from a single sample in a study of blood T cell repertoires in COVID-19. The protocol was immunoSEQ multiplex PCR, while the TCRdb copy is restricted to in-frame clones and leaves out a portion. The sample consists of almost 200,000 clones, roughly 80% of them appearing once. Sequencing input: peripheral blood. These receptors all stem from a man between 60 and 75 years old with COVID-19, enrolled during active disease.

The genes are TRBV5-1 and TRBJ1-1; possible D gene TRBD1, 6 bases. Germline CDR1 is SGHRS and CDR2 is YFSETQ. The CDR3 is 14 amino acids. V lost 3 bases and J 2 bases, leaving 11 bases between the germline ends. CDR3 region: CASSYGTPNTEAFF. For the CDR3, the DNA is TGCGCCAGCAGCTACGGGACACCCAACACTGAAGCTTTCTTT. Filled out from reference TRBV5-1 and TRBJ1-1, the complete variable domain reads KAGVTQTPRYLIKTRGQQVTLSCSPISGHRSVSWYQQTPGQGLQFLFEYFSETQRNKGNFPGRFSGRQFSNSRSEMNVSTLELGDSALYLCASSYGTPNTEAFFGQGTRLTVV.

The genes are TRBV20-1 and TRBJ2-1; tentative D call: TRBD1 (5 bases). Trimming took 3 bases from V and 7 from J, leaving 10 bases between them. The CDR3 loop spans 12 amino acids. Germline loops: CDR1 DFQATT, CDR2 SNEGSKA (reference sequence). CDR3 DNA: TGCAGTGCTAGTGCAGGGTTTAATGAGCAGTTCTTC. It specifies CSASAGFNEQFF.

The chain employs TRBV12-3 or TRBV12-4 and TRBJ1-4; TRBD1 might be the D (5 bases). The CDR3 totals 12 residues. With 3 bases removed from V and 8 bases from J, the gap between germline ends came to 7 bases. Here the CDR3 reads CASSFPGEKLFF. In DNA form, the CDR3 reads TGTGCCAGCAGTTTTCCAGGGGAAAAACTGTTTTTT.